Detailed here is one T cell receptor beta chain. This clone's antigen is unknown. Base qualities are not provided; no much larger clone lies one nucleotide away. These data belong to a study of blood T cell repertoires in COVID-19 (dated by TCRdb to 2018 to 2021). For the study in its entirety: Samples covering the acute and convalescent phases of COVID-19 were provided by collaborators in the United States, Italy and Spain. The prospective study material was composed of cDNA or gDNA derived from T cells, B-cell-depleted T cells, or PBMCs. Subjects who had been exposed to COVID-19, were actively infected with it, or had recovered from it provided the deeply sampled blood TCRbeta repertoires that made up the dataset. The repertoires were released in a freely available public database meant as a resource for research on the immune response to SARS-CoV-2. Samples came from the ongoing ImmuneRACE study (first 160 participants) plus 1,254 subjects from 6 global collaborators. A de-identified subject ID, COVID-19 status, age in years and sex were almost always included in the sample metadata. Where available, HLA class I and class II types were taken from metadata supplied by the sample provider and were not determined by assay-based typing.

Each collaborating institution followed its own protocols to collect whole blood in K2EDTA tubes. For TCRbeta analysis, collaborators shipped samples in one of three forms: frozen whole blood, isolated PBMCs, or DNA extracted from either of those sample types. Summary of the overall study and its limitations: Clinical and demographic metadata were provided uncurated, with the amount varying by source and participant.

TCRbeta CDR3 regions were amplified from genomic DNA using the immunoSEQ Assay, a bias-controlled multiplex PCR. In the original analysis: Within the assay, amplification of reference gene primers was used to estimate how many nucleated cells each sample contained. To quantify the absolute abundance of each unique TCRbeta CDR3 rearrangement, sequence reads were collapsed and filtered. Productive Simpson clonality was computed per sample as the square root of Simpson's diversity index over productive rearrangements. In TCRdb, the immuneACCESS table is reduced to in-frame sequences with V and J assigned. These tables do not hold every clone; where another copy was compared, an unresolved V gene accounts for under half, and the others remain unexplained. The DNA gave D and trimming, while V, J and clone size come from that table. This sample lists some 260,000 clones; about 80% were detected once. Approximately 3.2% of the sample comes from the top ten.

The junction carries 20 bases between V and J, which are trimmed by 0 bases and 3 bases respectively. Based on the germline V gene, the CDR1 and CDR2 sequences are MNHEY and SVGEGT. The CDR3 runs 18 residues from the cysteine to the phenylalanine. Here the CDR3 DNA is all that survives: 54 bases in frame from base 1. The TCR originated in a woman of 80 years or more with acute or convalescent COVID-19. Sequencing was carried out using peripheral blood. The rearrangement joined TRBV6-2 or TRBV6-3 to TRBJ1-2; perhaps TRBD1 is the D gene, with 6 bases matching. CDR3 region: CASSYSANRAPGDYGYTF. The sequence in DNA is TGTGCCAGCAGTTACTCGGCGAACAGGGCTCCCGGAGACTATGGCTACACCTTC.